A single sample is the source of the 5 T cell receptor beta chains below, sequenced in a study of post-analysis software for immune sequencing data. The TCR beta cDNA libraries carried unique molecular identifiers. A single record per CDR3 protein comes from TCRdb applying MiXCR to the PCR reads. The table has about 160,000 distinct CDR3 sequences, roughly 35% seen once; the top ten hold roughly 28%. The sequences come from blood, collected after autologous hematopoietic stem cell transplantation. These receptors all come from a girl aged 5-17 years with multiple sclerosis.

This clonotype was counted a few times. This rearrangement joins TRBV3-1 to TRBJ1-4; possibly TRBD1 for D (5 bases). Deletions cut 4 bases from V and 13 bases from J, with 13 bases between. The CDR3 extends over 12 amino acids. The germline V gene has CDR1 LGHDT and CDR2 YNNKEL (reference sequence). CDR3 region: CASSLNPGGLFF. CDR3 DNA sequence: TGTGCCAGCAGCCTAAACCCCGGGGGACTGTTTTTT.

The V and J genes are TRBV5-1 and TRBJ1-1, with TRBD1 matching over 12 bases. V shed 4 bases and J 4 bases; nucleotides not matched to a gene: 2. This CDR3 spans 14 amino acids. The germline gives CDR1 SGHRS, CDR2 YFSETQ. The CDR3 protein is CASSPGQGATEAFF. CDR3 bases: TGCGCCAGCAGCCCGGGACAGGGGGCCACTGAAGCTTTCTTT.

The chain employs TRBV4-1 and TRBJ1-5; D ambiguous. Per germline, CDR1 MGHRA and CDR2 YSYEKL. The CDR3 contains 14 residues. With 1 base removed from V and 2 bases from J, the gap between germline ends came to 6 bases. The CDR3: CASSQGDGNQPQHF. Here the CDR3 DNA reads TGCGCCAGCAGCCAAGGGGATGGCAATCAGCCCCAGCATTTT.

This chain connects TRBV6-2 or TRBV6-3 to TRBJ2-7; TRBD1 matches at 7 bases. The CDR3 spans 14 residues. Germline assignment: CDR1 MNHEY and CDR2 SVGEGT. V lost 10 bases, J lost 4 bases, and 13 bases stayed unmatched. The CDR3 bases are TGTGCCACCCAGGAAGAGGGGGCGGTTTACGAGCAGTACTTC. Translated, it gives CATQEEGAVYEQYF.

This clonotype has ten or more counts. The V gene is TRBV24-1, the J gene TRBJ2-3; D is undetermined. The V gene lost 4 bases and the J gene lost 14 bases, with 12 bases spanning the gap. CDR1 is KGHDR, CDR2 SFDVKD, per germline. The CDR3 spans 11 residues. Here the CDR3 reads CATSDSVLWYF. The CDR3 coding sequence is TGTGCCACCAGTGACTCCGTGCTTTGGTATTTT.